The next 28 T cell receptor beta chains were all read from a single sample in a study of blood T cell repertoires in COVID-19. Sequenced by immunoSEQ multiplex PCR; TCRdb stores in-frame clones only, minus some. This table holds 150,000 to 200,000 clones, around 86% found once. Sequences were obtained from peripheral blood. These TCRs come from a man between 65 and 80 years old with acute or convalescent COVID-19.

This chain uses TRBV6-5 with TRBJ1-5; no firm D call. Germline CDR1 and CDR2: MNHEY and SVGAGI. This CDR3 comprises 13 residues. The germline V and J ends were trimmed by 8 bases and 5 bases, with 13 bases remaining between them. CDR3 nucleotide sequence: TGTGCCAGCCGTCTATCGGGAGATCAGCCCCAGCATTTT. As protein: CASRLSGDQPQHF.

This clone has a handful of counts. This chain links TRBV28 with TRBJ1-4; no clear D gene. This CDR3 is 13 amino acids long. V dropped 3 bases and J dropped 10 bases, with 12 bases sitting between them. Per the germline V gene, CDR1 is MDHEN and CDR2 is SYDVKM. The CDR3 DNA is TGTGCCAGCAGTTTCCCTTCAGAGGGAAAACTGTTTTTT. This codes for CASSFPSEGKLFF. The whole variable domain, filled in from reference TRBV28 and TRBJ1-4, reads DVKVTQSSRYLVKRTGEKVFLECVQDMDHENMFWYRQDPGLGLRLIYFSYDVKMKEKGDIPEGYSVSREKKERFSLILESASTNQTSMYLCASSFPSEGKLFFGSGTQLSVL.

Here the CDR3 DNA reads TGTGCCACCAGCAGGACCGGGACAGGGGACGATCAGCCCCAGCATTTT. Residues: CATSRTGTGDDQPQHF. This chain uses TRBV15 with TRBJ1-5; 10 bases are a match to TRBD1. The ends lost 3 bases at V and 5 bases at J; junction bases unmatched: 7. Germline-derived CDR1 and CDR2 are LNHNV and YYDKDF (reference sequence). The CDR3 has 16 residues.

A word on this clone: The same CDR3 is also encoded by other DNA sequences in this sample. V is TRBV5-1 and J is TRBJ2-5, with TRBD1 as a possible D gene (6 bases). The V end lost 2 bases, the J end lost 4 bases, and 9 bases lay between the germline ends. In germline, CDR1 is SGHRS, CDR2 YFSETQ. The CDR3 contains 13 residues. CDR3 protein: CASSFQGLETQYF. The CDR3, as DNA: TGCGCCAGCAGCTTCCAGGGGCTAGAGACCCAGTACTTC.

The gene calls are TRBV9 and TRBJ2-3; possible D gene TRBD2, 7 bases. V dropped 2 bases and J dropped 2 bases, with 12 bases sitting between them. Germline CDR1 reads SGDLS; CDR2 reads YYNGEE. The CDR3 is 15 residues long. The CDR3 coding sequence is TGTGCCAGCAGCGTTCCGGGGGGACACACAGATACGCAGTATTTT. It encodes CASSVPGGHTDTQYF.

The V gene is TRBV11-2, the J gene TRBJ1-2; unclear D gene. The CDR3 is 11 amino acids. V lost 5 bases and J 4 bases, leaving 5 bases between the germline ends. Germline-derived CDR1 and CDR2 are SGHAT and FQNNGV. CDR3 sequence: CASSPGYGYTF. CDR3 nucleotides: TGTGCCAGCAGCCCAGGCTATGGCTACACCTTC. The full variable domain, completed using reference TRBV11-2 and TRBJ1-2, is EAGVAQSPRYKIIEKRQSVAFWCNPISGHATLYWYQQILGQGPKLLIQFQNNGVVDDSQLPKDRFSAERLKGVDSTLKIQPAKLEDSAVYLCASSPGYGYTFGSGTRLTVV.

The chain combines TRBV27 with TRBJ1-2; possibly TRBD1 for D (5 bases). With 6 bases removed from V and 4 bases from J, the gap between germline ends came to 18 bases. The CDR3 totals 15 residues. Per the germline V gene, CDR1 is MNHEY and CDR2 is SMNVEV (reference sequence). The CDR3 here is CASSQNTGGIYGYTF. In nucleotides, the CDR3 is TGTGCCAGCAGCCAAAATACAGGTGGAATCTATGGCTACACCTTC.

V gene TRBV14 combines with J gene TRBJ1-2; TRBD1 matches at 11 bases. Germline V lookup: CDR1 SGHDN, CDR2 FVKESK. V was clipped by 1 base and J by 5 bases; unmatched bases: 3. The CDR3 totals 15 residues. The CDR3 bases are TGTGCCAGCAGCCAAGCCGGGACAGGGGGGTATGGCTACACCTTC. Translated, it gives CASSQAGTGGYGYTF.

The gene calls are TRBV7-8 and TRBJ1-1; 9 positions match TRBD1. The CDR3 covers 15 residues. J was trimmed by 4 bases and V by 3 bases; bases with no gene match: 6. CDR1 SGHVS and CDR2 FQNEAQ come from the germline V gene. CDR3 sequence (DNA): TGTGCCAGCAGCTTGGGTCCGACAGGGGGCACTGAAGCTTTCTTT. Translation gives CASSLGPTGGTEAFF.

The chain links TRBV20-1 to TRBJ1-5; D not certain. In germline, CDR1 is DFQATT, CDR2 SNEGSKA (reference sequence). The CDR3 extends over 20 amino acids. With 3 bases removed from V and 2 bases from J, the gap between germline ends came to 29 bases. The CDR3 nucleotides read TGCAGTGCTAGTCGACTGACCTTCGAACCAGACGTTAAGGGCAATCAGCCCCAGCATTTT. Translated, it gives CSASRLTFEPDVKGNQPQHF.

The J gene is TRBJ1-2, the V gene TRBV4-3; no firm D call. CDR1 and CDR2 from the germline V gene are LGHNA and YSLEER. Trimming took 0 bases from V and 6 from J, leaving 14 bases between them. This CDR3 contains 15 residues. Written as DNA, the CDR3 is TGCGCCAGCAGCCAAGATTCGAGACATCTCGATGGCTACACCTTC. As protein: CASSQDSRHLDGYTF.

This chain connects TRBV6-1 to TRBJ1-1; 8 bases line up with TRBD1. This CDR3 is 15 amino acids long. V gave up 0 bases and J gave up 11 bases; unmatched junction bases: 11. Germline V gene lookup returns CDR1 MNHNS and CDR2 SASEGT. CDR3 in DNA: TGTGCCAGCAGTGAAGCGGGTAGTCAGGGGGCGCAGGCTTTCTTT. Protein sequence: CASSEAGSQGAQAFF.

The V call is TRBV2, the J call TRBJ1-2; D is undetermined. The germline V gene has CDR1 SNHLY and CDR2 FYNNEI. The ends were cut back, 3 bases at V and 6 bases at J, with 14 bases in the middle. This CDR3 has 14 residues. CDR3 in DNA: TGTGCCAGCAGTGACCCGGGTGGAGGCAATGGCTACACCTTC. The encoded protein is CASSDPGGGNGYTF.

The chain carries TRBV9 and TRBJ1-3, with TRBD1 matching 7 bases. CDR1 is SGDLS, CDR2 YYNGEE, per germline. The J segment lost 4 bases and the V segment lost 7 bases, leaving 2 bases of the junction unmatched. The CDR3 spans 12 residues. CDR3 in amino acids: CASSDRGNTIYF. The CDR3 bases are TGTGCCAGCTCGGACAGGGGAAACACCATATATTTT.

In its sample, this clone was seen once. This sequence joins TRBV18 and TRBJ2-5, with 7 bases fitting TRBD2. Germline CDR1 and CDR2: KGHSH and LQKENI. The trim removed 5 bases at V and 2 bases at J, leaving 11 bases unmatched. There are 16 residues in the CDR3. The CDR3 here is CASSSRGASGQETQYF. The CDR3 DNA reads TGTGCCAGCTCATCACGCGGGGCTAGCGGTCAAGAGACCCAGTACTTC. Together with reference TRBV18 and TRBJ2-5, the CDR3 gives the full variable domain: NAGVMQNPRHLVRRRGQEARLRCSPMKGHSHVYWYRQLPEEGLKFMVYLQKENIIDESGMPKERFSAEFPKEGPSILRIQQVVRGDSAAYFCASSSRGASGQETQYFGPGTRLLVL.

The rearrangement joins TRBV2 to TRBJ1-2; the match to TRBD1 covers 8 bases. V gave up 5 bases and J gave up 6 bases; unmatched junction bases: 8. The CDR3 extends over 14 amino acids. CDR1 SNHLY and CDR2 FYNNEI come from the germline V gene. The CDR3 DNA reads as TGTGCCAGCAGTCCCCTAACAGGGGGTCATGGCTACACCTTC. Protein: CASSPLTGGHGYTF.

The chain carries TRBV5-1 and TRBJ2-1; perhaps TRBD2 as D (6 bases). CDR1 is SGHRS and CDR2 is YFSETQ in the germline V gene. This CDR3 is built from 15 residues. V was cut by 3 bases and J by 2 bases, with 12 bases left in between. The CDR3 bases are TGCGCCAGCAGCTCTCCGGGCGGGACCTACAATGAGCAGTTCTTC. Translated: CASSSPGGTYNEQFF.

The gene calls are TRBV3-1 (or the pseudogene TRBV3-2) and TRBJ1-5; D uncertain. The CDR3 length is 13 residues. The V and J ends lost 1 base and 4 bases respectively, with 5 bases between them. Germline-derived CDR1 and CDR2 are LGHDT and YNNKEL (reference sequence). CDR3 DNA sequence: TGTGCCAGCAGCCAAGGGCCTAATCAGCCCCAGCATTTT. This codes for CASSQGPNQPQHF.

The chain has TRBV30 and TRBJ2-2; TRBD1 matches 12 bases. CDR1 and CDR2 (germline): GTSNPN, SVGIG (reference sequence). V was clipped by 2 bases and J by 5 bases; unmatched bases: 6. The CDR3 sequence is 16 residues long. The DNA of the CDR3 is TGTGCCTGGAGTATGGGACAGGGGGCTTGGACCGGGGAGCTGTTTTTT. Translating gives CAWSMGQGAWTGELFF.

This clone was picked up a small number of times. This rearrangement joins TRBV5-1 to TRBJ1-4, with 9 bases fitting TRBD1. With 4 bases clipped from V and 5 bases from J, the junction kept 3 bases outside the gene matches. From germline, CDR1 is SGHRS and CDR2 YFSETQ. This CDR3 has 14 amino acids. CDR3 sequence (DNA): TGCGCCAGCAGCCCCGGGACAGGGAATGAAAAACTGTTTTTT. Translating it yields CASSPGTGNEKLFF.

The rearrangement uses TRBV5-1 and TRBJ2-7, with D tentatively TRBD2 (6 bases). Germline CDR1 is SGHRS and CDR2 is YFSETQ. The CDR3 is 14 residues long. V gave up 5 bases and J gave up 7 bases, with 19 bases separating them. The CDR3 loop is CASRGGGVVGEQYF. In DNA, the CDR3 is TGCGCCAGCAGAGGAGGCGGGGTGGTCGGAGAGCAGTACTTC.

The chain recombines TRBV7-9 with TRBJ1-4; D remains ambiguous. CDR1 and CDR2 (germline): SEHNR, FQNEAQ (reference sequence). The CDR3 is 14 amino acids. V was shortened by 0 bases and J by 5 bases, with 7 bases between the two germline ends. CDR3 coding DNA: TGTGCCAGCAGCTTAGCCGGCGGCAATGAAAAACTGTTTTTT. Translating it yields CASSLAGGNEKLFF.

The chain has TRBV28 and TRBJ2-7; TRBD1 might be the D (6 bases). Germline loops: CDR1 MDHEN, CDR2 SYDVKM. This CDR3 spans 11 amino acids. The germline V and J ends were trimmed by 3 bases and 13 bases, with 13 bases remaining between them. In DNA, the CDR3 is TGTGCCAGCAGTTTGCAGGGGAAGTACTACTTC. Residues: CASSLQGKYYF. The entire variable domain, with the rest obtained from reference TRBV28 and TRBJ2-7, is as follows: DVKVTQSSRYLVKRTGEKVFLECVQDMDHENMFWYRQDPGLGLRLIYFSYDVKMKEKGDIPEGYSVSREKKERFSLILESASTNQTSMYLCASSLQGKYYFGPGTRLTVT.

The V call is TRBV2, the J call TRBJ2-3; 10 bases map to TRBD2. The CDR3 runs 16 residues. The trim removed 3 bases at V and 1 base at J, leaving 4 bases unmatched. Germline V CDR1 and CDR2: SNHLY, FYNNEI. CDR3 nucleotide sequence: TGTGCCAGCAGTGAGGCTAGCGGGGGAGGCACAGATACGCAGTATTTT. Protein sequence: CASSEASGGGTDTQYF.

The V gene is TRBV28, the J gene TRBJ1-3; D not resolved. From germline, CDR1 is MDHEN and CDR2 SYDVKM. There are 15 residues in the CDR3. Trimming took off 3 bases at V and 2 bases at J, with 11 bases between the two ends. The CDR3 is CASSLVEPTGNTIYF. For the CDR3, the DNA is TGTGCCAGCAGTTTGGTGGAGCCGACTGGAAACACCATATATTTT.

The chain combines TRBV9 with TRBJ2-1, with D perhaps matching TRBD2 (5 bases). CDR1 is SGDLS and CDR2 is YYNGEE in the germline V gene. Trimming stripped 2 bases from V and 13 bases from J, with 16 bases between. The CDR3 runs to 13 residues. In nucleotides, the CDR3 is TGTGCCAGCAGCGTCGATACTAGGTCGGTCCAGTTCTTC. It yields the protein CASSVDTRSVQFF.

V is TRBV28 and J is TRBJ2-1; a possible D gene is TRBD1 (6 bases). The V end lost 8 bases, the J end lost 7 bases, and 21 bases lay between the germline ends. The CDR3 has 15 residues. Germline V gives CDR1 MDHEN, CDR2 SYDVKM. The chain's CDR3 is CASWSTGRATNEQFF. As DNA, the CDR3 is TGTGCCAGCTGGTCAACAGGGCGAGCTACGAATGAGCAGTTCTTC.

In DNA form, the CDR3 reads TGTGCCAGCAGCTTGGAAAGGGAGCCTGGTGGCTACACCTTC. This encodes CASSLEREPGGYTF. This sequence joins TRBV5-4 and TRBJ1-2; D gene ambiguous. V gave up 0 bases and J gave up 7 bases, with 13 bases separating them. From germline, CDR1 is SGHNT and CDR2 YYREEE (reference sequence). The CDR3 consists of 14 residues.